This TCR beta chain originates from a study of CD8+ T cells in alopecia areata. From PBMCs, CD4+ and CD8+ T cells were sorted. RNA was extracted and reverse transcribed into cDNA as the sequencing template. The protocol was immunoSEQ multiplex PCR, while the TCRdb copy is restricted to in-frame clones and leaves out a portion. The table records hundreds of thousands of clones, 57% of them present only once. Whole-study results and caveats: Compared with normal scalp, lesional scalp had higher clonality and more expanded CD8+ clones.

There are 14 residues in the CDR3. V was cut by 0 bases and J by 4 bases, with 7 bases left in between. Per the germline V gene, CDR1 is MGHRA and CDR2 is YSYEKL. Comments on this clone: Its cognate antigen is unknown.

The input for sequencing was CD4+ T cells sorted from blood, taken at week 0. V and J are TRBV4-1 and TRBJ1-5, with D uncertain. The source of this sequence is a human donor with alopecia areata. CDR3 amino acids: CASSQDRLNQPQHF. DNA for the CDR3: TGCGCCAGCAGCCAAGACAGGCTAAATCAGCCCCAGCATTTT.